This T cell receptor beta chain is from a study of CD8+ T cells in alopecia areata. Indicated treatment: oral pan-JAK inhibitor, 5-10 mg twice daily. Extracted RNA was reverse transcribed into cDNA, the sequencing template. Repertoires were generated with immunoSEQ multiplex PCR, while TCRdb's copy carries only in-frame clones and drops some. The table has tens of thousands of clones, over 25% seen once. The V gene lost 8 bases and the J gene lost 2 bases, with 13 bases spanning the gap. Germline values: CDR1 PRHDT, CDR2 FYEKMQ (reference sequence). The CDR3 is 13 residues long. This TCR was recovered from a human donor with alopecia areata. This sequence joins TRBV13 and TRBJ2-7, with D possibly being TRBD1 (8 bases). The sample consisted of CD8+ T cells sorted from blood, taken at week 4, from a patient treated with tofacitinib. CDR3 region: CASGQGLTYEQYF. The DNA of the CDR3 is TGTGCCAGCGGACAGGGACTAACCTACGAGCAGTACTTC.